A selection of T cell receptor beta chains follows, all from one sample in a study of T-cell memory formation after mild COVID-19. TCRdb re-analysed the 5' RACE reads in MiXCR, keeping a single row per CDR3 protein. The data contain about 130,000 distinct CDR3 sequences, roughly 24% of them seen just once; the ten biggest clones take up around 24%. Sequencing was done on a sample of PBMCs or a T cell subset sorted from them (not recorded which). The receptors were sampled from an adult woman who had mild COVID-19 (a few samples of this study predate the infection). Cell type and time point are not known. The CDR3 runs from the conserved cysteine through the conserved F or W. D genes are given only for firm matches. Only part of the rows carry a size: once, few, many, or a class if the clone is expanded.

V gene	J gene	D gene	clone size	CDR3 DNA	CDR3 protein
TRBV7-9	TRBJ2-7	TRBD1	.	TGTGCCAGCAGCCATGGGACAGAAAGCTCCTACGAGCAGTACTTC	CASSHGTESSYEQYF
TRBV12-5	TRBJ2-5	.	.	TGTGCTAGTGGTACAGGGTTTGGGTTCCAAGAGACCCAGTACTTC	CASGTGFGFQETQYF
TRBV29-1	TRBJ2-1	TRBD1	.	TGCAGCGTTGCGGACAGGGCCAAGGGCAATGAGCAGTTCTTC	CSVADRAKGNEQFF
TRBV18	TRBJ2-7	.	few	TGTGCCAGCTCACCCTCGGACACCTCCTACGAGCAGTACTTC	CASSPSDTSYEQYF
TRBV6-1	TRBJ2-7	.	few	TGTGCCAGCAGTGAAGTTGATGACAGGAGCTCCTACGAGCAGTACTTC	CASSEVDDRSSYEQYF
TRBV11-3	TRBJ2-7	.	.	TGTGCCAGCAGCTTAGCAGGGATCCCCTCTTCCTACGAGCAGTACTTC	CASSLAGIPSSYEQYF
TRBV29-1	TRBJ1-1	.	few	TGCAGCGTCGACCGTGGGGAGAACACTGAAGCTTTCTTT	CSVDRGENTEAFF
TRBV7-2	TRBJ2-7	.	.	TGTGCCAGCAGCTTAATGGCGTGGAACGAGCAGTACTTC	CASSLMAWNEQYF
TRBV9	TRBJ2-3	.	.	TGTGCCAGCAGCGTACGGTGGGGGGCTACAGATACGCAGTATTTT	CASSVRWGATDTQYF
TRBV5-5	TRBJ2-7	TRBD1	few	TGTGCCAGCAGTTCCGGGACAGGGCGTGACGAGCAGTACTTC	CASSSGTGRDEQYF
TRBV7-9	TRBJ2-7	TRBD2	.	TGTGCCAGCAGCGAGTCACCCTGGGCTAGCGGAACCTACGAGCAGTACTTC	CASSESPWASGTYEQYF
TRBV9	TRBJ2-7	TRBD1	many	TGTGCCAGCAGCGTCCAAACAGGGGAAGGTGTCTACGAGCAGTACTTC	CASSVQTGEGVYEQYF
TRBV6-1	TRBJ2-3	.	.	TGTGCCAGCAGTGATGCGGTGGGGCCAGATACGCAGTATTTT	CASSDAVGPDTQYF
TRBV12-3/TRBV12-4	TRBJ1-2	.	.	TGTGCCAGCAGTTTCGGGGTGCACTATGGCTACACCTTC	CASSFGVHYGYTF
TRBV12-3/TRBV12-4	TRBJ1-1	.	few	TGTGCCAGCAGTTTCCGGGCCGAGGGCACTGAAGCTTTCTTT	CASSFRAEGTEAFF
TRBV5-6	TRBJ2-7	.	.	TGTGCCAGCAGCTTTGGGGTGGACGAGCAGTACTTC	CASSFGVDEQYF
TRBV7-9	TRBJ2-1	TRBD2	few	TGTGCCAGCAGCGCCCCGACCGGGACTAGCGGGTCTTCCTACAATGAGCAGTTCTTC	CASSAPTGTSGSSYNEQFF
TRBV24-1	TRBJ2-2	.	few	TGTGCCACCAGTGTATTGGGGGAAGACACCGGGGAGCTGTTTTTT	CATSVLGEDTGELFF
TRBV5-1	TRBJ1-1	.	.	TGCGCCAGCAGCTCCCCGGGACGGACCGCTGGCACTGAAGCTTTCTTT	CASSSPGRTAGTEAFF
TRBV9	TRBJ1-5	.	few	TGTGCCAGCTCTCCAATAGACAGCAATCAGCCCCAGCATTTT	CASSPIDSNQPQHF
TRBV11-2	TRBJ1-6	.	.	TGTGCCAGCAGCCCCGACACGGGGGGATACTCACCCCTCCACTTT	CASSPDTGGYSPLHF
TRBV4-1	TRBJ2-1	TRBD2	.	TGCGCCAGCAGCGGTAGCGGGGGTGCATCTGAGCAGTTCTTC	CASSGSGGASEQFF
TRBV11-3	TRBJ2-3	TRBD2	.	TGTGCCAGCAGCTTAGCGGGACTAGCGGGAGGAACAGATACGCAGTATTTT	CASSLAGLAGGTDTQYF
TRBV7-8	TRBJ2-5	TRBD1	.	TGTGCCAGCAGCTTAGGAATAGGGGGCCGGGAGACCCAGTACTTC	CASSLGIGGRETQYF
TRBV11-2	TRBJ2-2	TRBD2	.	TGTGCCAGCAGCTCGGGACTAGCGGGAGCGAACACCGGGGAGCTGTTTTTT	CASSSGLAGANTGELFF
TRBV11-2	TRBJ1-2	.	.	TGTGCCAGCAGCTTAGGGACGGTGAATGGCTACACCTTC	CASSLGTVNGYTF
TRBV15	TRBJ2-3	TRBD1	.	TGTGCCACCAGCAGCAGGACAGGGGGCAAAGATACGCAGTATTTT	CATSSRTGGKDTQYF
TRBV7-7	TRBJ1-2	.	few	TGTGCCAGCAGCTCTGGCCAGGGCGCCTATGGCTACACCTTC	CASSSGQGAYGYTF
TRBV7-9	TRBJ1-1	.	few	TGTGCCAGCAGCCCCCCCGAGGCGGCTGAAGCTTTCTTT	CASSPPEAAEAFF
TRBV5-1	TRBJ1-1	.	.	TGCGCCAGCAGCTTGGCCACTCAGAACACTGAAGCTTTCTTT	CASSLATQNTEAFF
TRBV24-1	TRBJ2-7	.	.	TGTGCCACCAGTGCTCCGGGGGGACAAGACTTTGAAGAGCAGTACTTC	CATSAPGGQDFEEQYF
TRBV20-1	TRBJ2-6	TRBD1	.	TGCAGTGCTAGAATGGGCGGGACAGGTTCCTCTGGGGCCAACGTCCTGACTTTC	CSARMGGTGSSGANVLTF
TRBV30	TRBJ1-3	.	.	TGTGCCTGGAGCCCCGACACGAGCTCTGGAAACACCATATATTTT	CAWSPDTSSGNTIYF
TRBV6-5	TRBJ2-2	TRBD1	few	TGTGCCAGCGGATCCGGGACAGGGCGTGGGGAGCTGTTTTTT	CASGSGTGRGELFF
TRBV27	TRBJ2-1	TRBD1	.	TGTGCCAGCAGTTGGGGACAGGGGGCGGGTAATGAGCAGTTCTTC	CASSWGQGAGNEQFF
TRBV4-1	TRBJ2-2	.	.	TGCGCCAGCAGCCAAGAGGGGAACACCGGGGAGCTGTTTTTT	CASSQEGNTGELFF